A single sample is the source of the 17 T cell receptor beta chains below, sequenced in a study of blood T cells in healthy people across ages. A second PCR, run for about 7 to 11 cycles, used a sample-barcoded 5' primer plus a J-beta primer mix. TCRdb re-called the 5' RACE reads through MiXCR, storing one row per CDR3 protein. The sample has 600,000 to 1,000,000 distinct CDR3 sequences; 20% to 30% are singletons. The sample was also linked to a second study, of T cells of mothers and their children.

The sequenced material came from blood. The receptors derive from a boy between 5 and 17 years old in good health.

This clonotype has more than one count but fewer than ten. V and J are TRBV20-1 and TRBJ1-2; 9 nucleotides align to TRBD1. The trim removed 6 bases at V and 4 bases at J, leaving 6 bases unmatched. The CDR3 has 13 residues. Germline values: CDR1 DFQATT, CDR2 SNEGSKA (reference sequence). The CDR3 DNA is TGCAGTGCAAGGACAGGGGACGGCTATGGCTACACCTTC. It translates to CSARTGDGYGYTF.

This clonotype has just one count. The gene calls are TRBV5-1 and TRBJ2-2; 7 bases agree with TRBD2. CDR3 length: 17 amino acids. In germline, CDR1 is SGHRS, CDR2 YFSETQ. V lost 1 base, J lost 1 base, and 7 bases stayed unmatched. CDR3 residues: CASSLMAGVENTGELFF. The DNA of the CDR3 is TGCGCCAGCAGCTTGATGGCGGGAGTTGAGAACACCGGGGAGCTGTTTTTT.

This clonotype was detected only a few times. The chain employs TRBV7-9 and TRBJ2-5, with TRBD1 identical over 7 bases. Per germline, CDR1 SEHNR and CDR2 FQNEAQ (reference sequence). CDR3 length equals 14 residues. J gave up 2 bases and V 5 bases, and 5 bases lay outside the gene matches. In nucleotides, the CDR3 is TGTGCCAGCAGCAACTCAGGGGGACAAGAGACCCAGTACTTC. Translating it yields CASSNSGGQETQYF.

The chain recombines TRBV25-1 with TRBJ1-2; no reliable D call. V was trimmed by 5 bases and J by 3 bases, leaving 13 bases between them. The V gene's germline CDR1 is MGHDK and CDR2 SYGVNS. The CDR3 runs to 14 residues. This chain's CDR3 is CASSYSFVDYGYTF. Written as DNA, the CDR3 is TGTGCCAGCAGTTACAGTTTCGTCGACTATGGCTACACCTTC.

The V and J genes are TRBV29-1 and TRBJ2-1; D is uncertain. Germline V gene sequence: CDR1 SQVTM, CDR2 ANQGSEA. The germline V and J ends were trimmed by 5 bases and 3 bases, with 11 bases remaining between them. The CDR3 totals 13 residues. The CDR3 nucleotides read TGCAGCGTTAGACAAGACAACTACAATGAGCAGTTCTTC. Amino acids: CSVRQDNYNEQFF.

In its sample, this clonotype was seen a few times. Compared with germline, one end of the junction differs, possibly owing to a read error. The chain has TRBV11-1 and TRBJ2-5; tentative D call: TRBD2 (5 bases). The CDR3 loop spans 15 amino acids. The V gene's germline CDR1 is SGHAT and CDR2 FQDESV (reference sequence). The CDR3 sequence: CAGSTRGFGQGTQYF. In DNA form, the CDR3 reads TGTGCCGGCAGCACCCGGGGATTTGGGCAAGGGACCCAGTACTTC.

This CDR3 reads CASSPDSLGYNEQFF. The CDR3 DNA reads TGTGCCAGCAGCCCGGACAGCCTCGGGTACAATGAGCAGTTCTTC. The V gene is TRBV12-3 or TRBV12-4, the J gene TRBJ2-1; weak D call: TRBD1 (6 bases). The CDR3 covers 15 residues. V lost 6 bases to trimming and J lost 4 bases, with 16 bases between them.

This clonotype has only a few counts. This chain uses TRBV20-1 with TRBJ2-1; D remains unclear. The tail of the sequence fits TRBJ2-5 better, so the J call may be wrong. The CDR3 extends over 12 amino acids. Germline V lookup: CDR1 DFQATT, CDR2 SNEGSKA (reference sequence). This CDR3 reads CSASVREETQYF. The CDR3 nucleotides read TGCAGTGCTAGTGTCCGGGAAGAGACCCAGTACTTC.

This clonotype was found a few times. The genes are TRBV2 and TRBJ2-5; 8 positions match TRBD2. The J call may be wrong; the DNA end is better matched by TRBJ2-7. The CDR3 loop spans 16 amino acids. Germline values: CDR1 SNHLY, CDR2 FYNNEI. CDR3 sequence reads: CASSEGLAGGNYEQYF. The CDR3 region has the DNA TGTGCCAGCAGTGAAGGGCTCGCGGGGGGAAACTACGAGCAGTACTTC.

This clonotype came up once. The chain is built from TRBV15 and TRBJ2-1, with D unresolved. The V end was cut by 0 bases, the J end by 1 base, with 7 bases between. The CDR3 has 15 amino acids. CDR1 is LNHNV, CDR2 YYDKDF, per germline (reference sequence). The CDR3 DNA sequence: TGTGCCACCAGCAGAGATAGGCGTTCCTACAATGAGCAGTTCTTC. This sequence encodes CATSRDRRSYNEQFF. The entire variable domain, with the rest obtained from reference TRBV15 and TRBJ2-1, is as follows: DAMVIQNPRYQVTQFGKPVTLSCSQTLNHNVMYWYQQKSSQAPKLLFHYYDKDFNNEADTPDNFQSRRPNTSFCFLDIRSPGLGDTAMYLCATSRDRRSYNEQFFGPGTRLTVL.

This clonotype showed up just a few times. The chain is built from TRBV5-1 and TRBJ2-2; D ambiguous. CDR3 length: 12 amino acids. Between the trimmed V and J ends, which lost 5 bases and 4 bases, there was a span of 6 bases. From germline, CDR1 is SGHRS and CDR2 YFSETQ. The CDR3 spells CASRQITGELFF. CDR3 nucleotide sequence: TGCGCCAGCAGACAGATCACCGGGGAGCTGTTTTTT.

In this sample, this clonotype turned up once. The genes are TRBV7-9 and TRBJ1-1; no clear D gene. This CDR3 comprises 16 residues. Trimming stripped 2 bases from V and 2 bases from J, with 15 bases between. CDR1 is SEHNR, CDR2 FQNEAQ, per germline (reference sequence). CDR3 protein: CASSLPPAGQNTEAFF. In nucleotides, the CDR3 is TGTGCCAGCAGCTTACCCCCCGCAGGTCAAAACACTGAAGCTTTCTTT.

This chain uses TRBV14 with TRBJ2-7; no firm D call. CDR3 length: 15 residues. Between the trimmed V and J ends, which lost 0 bases and 3 bases, there was a span of 12 bases. Germline CDR1 SGHDN, CDR2 FVKESK. CDR3 amino acids: CASSQESGRFYEQYF. The CDR3 region has the DNA TGTGCCAGCAGCCAAGAATCGGGCCGGTTCTACGAGCAGTACTTC.

This sequence joins TRBV4-3 and TRBJ2-5; D ambiguous. Germline CDR1 reads LGHNA; CDR2 reads YSLEER. The V and J ends lost 1 base and 3 bases respectively, with 6 bases between them. CDR3 size: 13 residues. The CDR3, as DNA: TGCGCCAGCAGCCAAGCTTGGGAAGAGACCCAGTACTTC. Amino acid sequence: CASSQAWEETQYF.

This clonotype was observed a few times. The chain links TRBV9 to TRBJ1-3, with D unclear. Trimming took 0 bases from V and 2 from J, leaving 0 bases between them. This CDR3 has 12 residues. Looked up from germline, CDR1 is SGDLS and CDR2 is YYNGEE. This CDR3 reads CASSVAGNTIYF. In DNA form, the CDR3 reads TGTGCCAGCAGCGTAGCTGGAAACACCATATATTTT.

This rearrangement joins TRBV2 to TRBJ1-3; 7 nucleotides match TRBD1. The germline gives CDR1 SNHLY, CDR2 FYNNEI. The CDR3 length is 15 residues. Unmatched junction bases numbered 4, after V lost 5 bases and J lost 0 bases. CDR3 protein: CASSSDRVSGNTIYF. CDR3 nucleotides: TGTGCCAGCAGTTCCGACAGGGTCTCTGGAAACACCATATATTTT.

In this sample, this clonotype turned up a few times. The chain recombines TRBV6-2 or TRBV6-3 with TRBJ1-1, with D possibly matching TRBD1 (6 bases). Between the trimmed V and J ends, which lost 5 bases and 0 bases, there was a span of 13 bases. Germline-derived CDR1 and CDR2 are MNHEY and SVGEGT. The CDR3 is 15 amino acids. CDR3 nucleotides: TGTGCCAGCAGTACAATTGGGACAATGAACACTGAAGCTTTCTTT. Its translation: CASSTIGTMNTEAFF.